This T cell receptor beta chain stems from a study of blood T cells in healthy people across ages. Primed by a sample-barcoded 5' primer and a J-beta primer mix, a second PCR proceeded for roughly 7 to 11 cycles. TCRdb ran MiXCR on the 5' RACE reads and lists one entry per CDR3 protein. The sample carries about 1,500,000 distinct CDR3 sequences, 42% recorded once. Findings and limits, study-wide: A strong correlation was found between TCR beta diversity and the percentage of naive T cells.

The CDR3 contains 19 residues. V was pared by 0 bases and J by 1 base, with 12 bases of the junction left unmatched. Germline V gene lookup returns CDR1 LGHNA and CDR2 YSLEER. Donation came from healthy Caucasian individuals in Russia who were aged about 6 to 95. The draw of peripheral blood yielded approximately 10 milliliters from each donor. Total RNA was extracted at no less than 6 micrograms per sample. Comments on this clonotype: Its matching antigen is unknown.

The sample was blood. The receptor was derived from a woman under 30 in good health. This chain connects TRBV4-3 to TRBJ2-1; 7 nucleotides align to TRBD2. CDR3 in DNA: TGCGCCAGCAGCCAAGATTGGATTGGCGGCGGGGGATCCTACAATGAGCAGTTCTTC. Residues: CASSQDWIGGGGSYNEQFF.